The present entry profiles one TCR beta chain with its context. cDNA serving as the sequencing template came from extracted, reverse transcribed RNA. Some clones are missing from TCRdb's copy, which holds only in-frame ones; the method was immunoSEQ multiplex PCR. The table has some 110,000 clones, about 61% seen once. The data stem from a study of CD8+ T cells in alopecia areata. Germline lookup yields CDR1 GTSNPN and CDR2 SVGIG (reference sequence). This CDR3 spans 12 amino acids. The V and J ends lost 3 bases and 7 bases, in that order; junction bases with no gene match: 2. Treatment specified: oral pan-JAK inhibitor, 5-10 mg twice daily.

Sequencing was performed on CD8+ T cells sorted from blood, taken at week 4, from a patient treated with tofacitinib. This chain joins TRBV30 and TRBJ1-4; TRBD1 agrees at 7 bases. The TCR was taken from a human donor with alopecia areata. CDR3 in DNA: TGTGCCTGGAGCCAGGGGGGTGAAAAACTGTTTTTT. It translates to CAWSQGGEKLFF.